This T cell receptor beta chain was captured in a study of cytomegalovirus exposure and HLA in healthy donors. Findings of the study overall: Clonal expansion, a later analysis showed, was greater in HLA-associated TCR beta chains than in equally common others.

Each donor was nominally healthy when sampled (though unrecorded immune exposures were likely). The PCR had 60 Vbeta and 13 Jbeta primers. Clones were sequenced by immunoSEQ multiplex PCR, and TCRdb holds only the in-frame ones, with some missing. The data show around 120,000 clones, with about 85% seen just once and roughly 1.7% held by the top ten. Germline CDR1 and CDR2: SGHRS and YFSETQ. J lost 0 bases, V lost 7 bases, and 6 bases had no gene match. This CDR3 has 14 amino acids. Details on this clone: Its antigen remains unknown.

This TCR was sampled from a boy between 10 and 17 years old in good health and CMV-seronegative. Sequenced sample: PBMCs. This sequence joins TRBV5-1 and TRBJ2-7; 8 nucleotides align to TRBD1. CDR3 protein: CASATGADSYEQYF. The CDR3 DNA is TGCGCCAGCGCGACAGGGGCCGACTCCTACGAGCAGTACTTC. The whole variable domain, filled in from reference TRBV5-1 and TRBJ2-7, reads KAGVTQTPRYLIKTRGQQVTLSCSPISGHRSVSWYQQTPGQGLQFLFEYFSETQRNKGNFPGRFSGRQFSNSRSEMNVSTLELGDSALYLCASATGADSYEQYFGPGTRLTVT.